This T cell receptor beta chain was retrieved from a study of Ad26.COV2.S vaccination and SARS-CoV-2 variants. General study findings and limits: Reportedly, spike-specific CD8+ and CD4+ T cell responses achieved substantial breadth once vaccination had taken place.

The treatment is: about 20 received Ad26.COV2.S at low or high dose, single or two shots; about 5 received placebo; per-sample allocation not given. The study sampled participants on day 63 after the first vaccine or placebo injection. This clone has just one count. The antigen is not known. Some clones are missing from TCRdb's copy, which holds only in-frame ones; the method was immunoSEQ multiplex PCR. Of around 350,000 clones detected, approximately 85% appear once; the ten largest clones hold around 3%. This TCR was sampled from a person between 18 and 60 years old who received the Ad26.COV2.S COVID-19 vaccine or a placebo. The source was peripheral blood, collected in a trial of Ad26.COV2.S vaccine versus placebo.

The CDR3 bases are TGTGCCAGCAGGCTAGCGGGAGGGCCGGATACGCAGTATTTT. Amino acid sequence: CASRLAGGPDTQYF. V is TRBV28 and J is TRBJ2-3, with TRBD2 matching over 12 bases. The germline CDR1 and CDR2 sequences are MDHEN and SYDVKM. The CDR3 totals 14 residues. The J segment lost 6 bases and the V segment lost 6 bases, leaving 4 bases of the junction unmatched.